Below, 31 T cell receptor beta chains from the same sample are listed, as sequenced in a study of beta chain features in type 1 diabetes. Every bit of the isolated RNA underwent reverse transcription, so sequencing read expressed TCRB transcripts. Sequenced by immunoSEQ multiplex PCR; TCRdb stores in-frame clones only, minus some. The data contain about 350,000 clones, roughly a fifth of them singletons. Input material: naive CD4+ T cells from blood. These TCRs come from a woman between 18 and 29 years old in good health.

The chain joins TRBV5-4 to TRBJ2-5; the match to TRBD2 covers 9 bases. V lost 1 base to trimming and J lost 1 base; unmatched junction nucleotides: 2. Germline assignment: CDR1 SGHNT and CDR2 YYREEE (reference sequence). There are 15 residues in the CDR3. The CDR3 reads CASSLRLAAQETQYF. CDR3 nucleotides: TGTGCCAGCAGCTTGAGACTAGCGGCCCAAGAGACCCAGTACTTC.

The chain uses TRBV19 and TRBJ2-7, with D possibly matching TRBD1 (6 bases). Germline lookup yields CDR1 LNHDA and CDR2 SQIVND (reference sequence). This CDR3 is 14 amino acids long. V gave up 7 bases and J gave up 7 bases, with 20 bases separating them. The CDR3 protein is CASKTGPTVGEQYF. CDR3 coding DNA: TGTGCCAGTAAGACAGGACCCACGGTGGGGGAGCAGTACTTC.

Turning to this clone: At the DNA level, this CDR3 is encoded by other sequences in the same sample as well. V is TRBV18 and J is TRBJ2-5; D possibly corresponds to TRBD2 (6 bases). Germline CDR1 reads KGHSH; CDR2 reads LQKENI. The length of the CDR3 is 13 residues. V lost 1 base and J 3 bases, leaving 6 bases between the germline ends. This CDR3 is CASSPRLEETQYF. The CDR3 DNA reads TGTGCCAGCTCACCACGACTAGAAGAGACCCAGTACTTC.

This clone was counted between two and nine times. V is TRBV30 and J is TRBJ1-5; D unclear. CDR1 and CDR2 from the germline V gene are GTSNPN and SVGIG (reference sequence). V lost 0 bases, J lost 0 bases, and 6 bases lay in between. This CDR3 comprises 14 residues. CDR3: CAWSVRYSNQPQHF. The DNA of the CDR3 is TGTGCCTGGAGTGTACGGTATAGCAATCAGCCCCAGCATTTT. Filled out from reference TRBV30 and TRBJ1-5, the complete variable domain reads SQTIHQWPATLVQPVGSPLSLECTVEGTSNPNLYWYRQAAGRGLQLLFYSVGIGQISSEVPQNLSASRPQDRQFILSSKKLLLSDSGFYLCAWSVRYSNQPQHFGDGTRLSIL.

This clone was observed a handful of times. CDR3 DNA sequence: TGTGCCAGTTGCGTGGTCTCTGGGGCCAACGTCCTGACTTTC. Amino acid sequence: CASCVVSGANVLTF. The V gene is TRBV19, the J gene TRBJ2-6, with unresolved D. V lost 8 bases to trimming and J lost 0 bases, with 8 bases between them. In germline, CDR1 is LNHDA, CDR2 SQIVND (reference sequence). The CDR3 is 14 amino acids.

V usage is TRBV5-4 and J usage is TRBJ2-2; 7 nucleotides agree with TRBD1. The CDR3 contains 15 residues. From germline, CDR1 is SGHNT and CDR2 YYREEE (reference sequence). V lost 1 base and J lost 1; bases outside the gene matches: 1. Here the CDR3 reads CASSLRQGNTGELFF. DNA for the CDR3: TGTGCCAGCAGCTTGCGACAGGGGAACACCGGGGAGCTGTTTTTT.

This clone has more than one count but fewer than ten. The chain joins TRBV4-3 to TRBJ2-6, with TRBD1 matching 7 bases. J lost 2 bases, V lost 0 bases, and 4 bases had no gene match. The CDR3 sequence is 17 residues long. Germline V CDR1 and CDR2: LGHNA, YSLEER. Here the CDR3 reads CASSQERDSAGANVLTF. The CDR3 bases are TGCGCCAGCAGCCAAGAGAGGGACAGTGCTGGGGCCAACGTCCTGACTTTC.

V usage is TRBV11-2 and J usage is TRBJ2-1; 7 bases line up with TRBD2. This CDR3 spans 15 amino acids. CDR1 SGHAT and CDR2 FQNNGV come from the germline V gene. With 1 base clipped from V and 6 bases from J, the junction kept 6 bases outside the gene matches. Here the CDR3 reads CASSLVAGVVNEQFF. The CDR3 nucleotides are TGTGCCAGCAGCTTAGTTGCGGGAGTGGTCAATGAGCAGTTCTTC. Variable domain in full (rest from reference TRBV11-2 and TRBJ2-1): EAGVAQSPRYKIIEKRQSVAFWCNPISGHATLYWYQQILGQGPKLLIQFQNNGVVDDSQLPKDRFSAERLKGVDSTLKIQPAKLEDSAVYLCASSLVAGVVNEQFFGPGTRLTVL.

The genes are TRBV5-1 and TRBJ2-1; 7 nucleotides agree with TRBD2. The CDR3 is 14 residues long. Germline trimming cut 0 bases from V and 7 bases from J; bases unmatched to any gene: 4. Germline V gene sequence: CDR1 SGHRS, CDR2 YFSETQ. The CDR3 region has the DNA TGCGCCAGCAGCTTGGGACTAGCCGGGAATGAGCAGTTCTTC. This translates into CASSLGLAGNEQFF.

In this sample, this clone turned up a few times. The chain combines TRBV7-9 with TRBJ2-1, with 14 bases that match TRBD2. Trimming removed 5 bases from V and 7 bases from J; junction bases left unmatched: 16. CDR1 is SEHNR and CDR2 is FQNEAQ in the germline V gene (reference sequence). The length of the CDR3 is 19 residues. The CDR3 DNA reads as TGTGCCAGCAGCCCGGGACTAGCGGGAGCCCCCCGGGTTGGGAATGAGCAGTTCTTC. It is translated as CASSPGLAGAPRVGNEQFF.

The J gene is TRBJ1-2, the V gene TRBV9, with D hard to call. Trimming stripped 0 bases from V and 8 bases from J, with 8 bases between. Germline CDR1 is SGDLS and CDR2 is YYNGEE. The CDR3 spans 12 residues. The CDR3, as DNA: TGTGCCAGCAGCGTAGCTACGAGGGGCTACACCTTC. This encodes CASSVATRGYTF.

Concerning this clone: Other DNA sequences from this sample encode an identical CDR3 as well. The rearrangement uses TRBV5-1 and TRBJ1-6, with a tentative D call TRBD1 (5 bases). This CDR3 is 14 amino acids long. V shed 0 bases and J shed 10 bases, with 11 bases lying between them. CDR1 SGHRS and CDR2 YFSETQ come from the germline V gene. CDR3 nucleotide sequence: TGCGCCAGCAGCTTGGGGCAGGGTAACTCACCCCTCCACTTT. Translation: CASSLGQGNSPLHF. The variable domain in full, with the rest retrieved from reference TRBV5-1 and TRBJ1-6, is KAGVTQTPRYLIKTRGQQVTLSCSPISGHRSVSWYQQTPGQGLQFLFEYFSETQRNKGNFPGRFSGRQFSNSRSEMNVSTLELGDSALYLCASSLGQGNSPLHFGNGTRLTVT.

J is TRBJ2-2 and V is TRBV4-1, with 7 nucleotides matching TRBD1. Germline V gene sequence: CDR1 MGHRA, CDR2 YSYEKL. V gave up 0 bases and J gave up 6 bases; unmatched junction bases: 1. The CDR3 is made up of 14 amino acids. CDR3 nucleotides: TGCGCCAGCAGCCAAGACAGGGGGTCCGGGGAGCTGTTTTTT. It yields the protein CASSQDRGSGELFF.

This clone appeared once. The chain links TRBV9 to TRBJ2-3; D remains unclear. The CDR3 covers 15 residues. CDR1 and CDR2 from the germline V gene are SGDLS and YYNGEE. Trimming shortened V by 0 bases and J by 0 bases, and 8 bases separated the two germline ends. For the CDR3, the DNA is TGTGCCAGCAGCGTAGAGCCCCATAGCACAGATACGCAGTATTTT. Translation: CASSVEPHSTDTQYF.

In this sample, this clone turned up a few times. The V gene is TRBV5-4, the J gene TRBJ2-5; TRBD2 agrees at 13 bases. The germline V gene encodes CDR1 SGHNT and CDR2 YYREEE (reference sequence). The V and J ends lost 4 bases and 2 bases, in that order; junction bases with no gene match: 5. The CDR3 is 16 residues long. CDR3 DNA sequence: TGTGCCAGCAGCACACGACTAGCGGGGGGACAAGAGACCCAGTACTTC. Translated, it gives CASSTRLAGGQETQYF.

This clone was counted a few times. Here the CDR3 reads CASTMGQSPQPQHF. In nucleotides, the CDR3 is TGTGCCAGTACCATGGGACAGAGCCCTCAGCCCCAGCATTTT. This sequence joins TRBV19 and TRBJ1-5; TRBD1 aligns across 7 bases. With V trimmed by 7 bases and J by 6 bases, 9 bases remained unmatched. This CDR3 comprises 14 residues. CDR1 is LNHDA, CDR2 SQIVND, per germline (reference sequence). Full variable domain (missing parts from reference TRBV19 and TRBJ1-5): DGGITQSPKYLFRKEGQNVTLSCEQNLNHDAMYWYRQDPGQGLRLIYYSQIVNDFQKGDIAEGYSVSREKKESFPLTVTSAQKNPTAFYLCASTMGQSPQPQHFGDGTRLSIL.

The chain joins TRBV29-1 to TRBJ1-1, with 11 bases matching TRBD1. Looked up from germline, CDR1 is SQVTM and CDR2 is ANQGSEA. This CDR3 region has 13 residues. V dropped 4 bases and J dropped 3; count of bases not matched to a gene: 1. CDR3 amino acids: CSVGGQGDTEAFF. The CDR3 DNA follows: TGCAGCGTTGGGGGACAGGGGGACACTGAAGCTTTCTTT.

This rearrangement joins TRBV5-1 to TRBJ2-7; TRBD1 aligns across 10 bases. Germline V gives CDR1 SGHRS, CDR2 YFSETQ. The CDR3 spans 16 residues. With 0 bases clipped from V and 1 base from J, the junction kept 4 bases outside the gene matches. In DNA form, the CDR3 reads TGCGCCAGCAGCTTGGTGGGACAGGGGATTTCCTACGAGCAGTACTTC. Encoded protein: CASSLVGQGISYEQYF. The variable domain in full, with the rest retrieved from reference TRBV5-1 and TRBJ2-7, is KAGVTQTPRYLIKTRGQQVTLSCSPISGHRSVSWYQQTPGQGLQFLFEYFSETQRNKGNFPGRFSGRQFSNSRSEMNVSTLELGDSALYLCASSLVGQGISYEQYFGPGTRLTVT.

Only a few counts were recorded for this clone. The chain combines TRBV5-1 with TRBJ1-2; TRBD1 aligns across 7 bases. CDR1 is SGHRS and CDR2 is YFSETQ in the germline V gene. The V and J ends lost 3 bases and 8 bases, in that order; junction bases with no gene match: 16. The CDR3 is 16 amino acids. The CDR3 bases are TGCGCCAGCAGCTCCGTGGCAGGGGGAACCTTTGGCGGCTACACCTTC. Residues: CASSSVAGGTFGGYTF.

The V call is TRBV29-1, the J call TRBJ2-3; 7 bases agree with TRBD2. CDR1 SQVTM and CDR2 ANQGSEA come from the germline V gene. J was trimmed by 5 bases and V by 5 bases; bases with no gene match: 10. This CDR3 region has 14 residues. CDR3 coding DNA: TGCAGCGTTTGGGAGGGGTTGAAGGAAGATACGCAGTATTTT. Its translation: CSVWEGLKEDTQYF.

This rearrangement joins TRBV7-9 to TRBJ2-7; 9 nucleotides align to TRBD1. CDR1 and CDR2 from the germline V gene are SEHNR and FQNEAQ (reference sequence). The CDR3 totals 13 residues. V shed 4 bases and J 5 bases; nucleotides not matched to a gene: 3. The CDR3 coding sequence is TGTGCCAGCAGCTCGACAGGGGGTCACGAGCAGTACTTC. It yields the protein CASSSTGGHEQYF.

In this sample, this clone turned up a few times. The V and J genes are TRBV30 and TRBJ2-5; D possibly corresponds to TRBD2 (6 bases). CDR3 length: 13 residues. Germline V CDR1 and CDR2: GTSNPN, SVGIG (reference sequence). The V end was cut by 5 bases, the J end by 2 bases, with 12 bases between. CDR3 sequence (DNA): TGTGCCTGGGGGAGGAGGGATCAAGAGACCCAGTACTTC. Translating it yields CAWGRRDQETQYF.

The chain is built from TRBV2 and TRBJ2-1; tentative D call: TRBD1 (6 bases). The CDR3 contains 14 residues. Germline CDR1 and CDR2: SNHLY and FYNNEI. V lost 3 bases and J 5 bases, leaving 11 bases between the germline ends. This chain's CDR3 is CASSDTGQHNEQFF. For the CDR3, the DNA is TGTGCCAGCAGTGATACAGGACAGCACAATGAGCAGTTCTTC.

This chain joins TRBV4-1 and TRBJ2-2; D uncertain. Trimming left V 1 base short and J 5 bases short, with 23 bases between. In germline, CDR1 is MGHRA, CDR2 YSYEKL. There are 19 residues in the CDR3. The CDR3 reads CASSQVVFPVNRKTGELFF. In DNA form, the CDR3 reads TGCGCCAGCAGCCAAGTGGTTTTTCCAGTCAATCGAAAAACCGGGGAGCTGTTTTTT.

The V gene is TRBV19, the J gene TRBJ1-1; D gene unclear. This CDR3 has 13 amino acids. The V gene's germline CDR1 is LNHDA and CDR2 SQIVND (reference sequence). V dropped 3 bases and J dropped 8 bases, with 13 bases sitting between them. CDR3 protein: CASSMVNTLEAFF. DNA for the CDR3: TGTGCCAGTAGTATGGTCAACACCCTCGAAGCTTTCTTT.

This chain links TRBV4-2 with TRBJ2-3, with D tentatively TRBD2 (5 bases). The CDR3 is 15 residues long. CDR1 is LGHNA, CDR2 YNFKEQ, per germline. Trimming removed 4 bases from V and 4 bases from J, with 15 bases in between. CDR3 amino acids: CASSLLAGKADTQYF. The CDR3 DNA reads TGTGCCAGCAGCCTGCTTGCCGGGAAGGCAGATACGCAGTATTTT.

Only a few counts were recorded for this clone. The J gene is TRBJ1-3, the V gene TRBV11-2; D unclear. The germline V and J ends were trimmed by 8 bases and 0 bases, with 14 bases remaining between them. Germline-derived CDR1 and CDR2 are SGHAT and FQNNGV. The CDR3 totals 15 residues. In DNA, the CDR3 is TGTGCCAGCGAAAGAGGGCTGACCTCTGGAAACACCATATATTTT. Translation: CASERGLTSGNTIYF. Full variable domain (missing parts from reference TRBV11-2 and TRBJ1-3): EAGVAQSPRYKIIEKRQSVAFWCNPISGHATLYWYQQILGQGPKLLIQFQNNGVVDDSQLPKDRFSAERLKGVDSTLKIQPAKLEDSAVYLCASERGLTSGNTIYFGEGSWLTVV.

This clone occurred a few times. CDR3 sequence reads: CASRRDRVNSPLHF. In nucleotides, the CDR3 is TGTGCCAGCAGGCGGGACAGGGTCAATTCACCCCTCCACTTT. J is TRBJ1-6 and V is TRBV5-4; 9 bases line up with TRBD1. Germline CDR1 SGHNT, CDR2 YYREEE (reference sequence). V shed 5 bases, J shed 7 bases, and the junction held 4 bases outside the gene matches. The CDR3 loop spans 14 amino acids.

This clone has only a few counts. The chain joins TRBV9 to TRBJ2-3; no clear D. The V end lost 4 bases, the J end lost 7 bases, and 16 bases lay between the germline ends. Germline CDR1 reads SGDLS; CDR2 reads YYNGEE. The CDR3 runs to 14 residues. CDR3 in DNA: TGTGCCAGCAGCACCGACTCCTCTAGTAATACGCAGTATTTT. Translation gives CASSTDSSSNTQYF. The whole variable domain, filled in from reference TRBV9 and TRBJ2-3, reads DSGVTQTPKHLITATGQRVTLRCSPRSGDLSVYWYQQSLDQGLQFLIQYYNGEERAKGNILERFSAQQFPDLHSELNLSSLELGDSALYFCASSTDSSSNTQYFGPGTRLTVL.

This chain joins TRBV19 and TRBJ2-3; the D is unclear. Germline values: CDR1 LNHDA, CDR2 SQIVND (reference sequence). Trimming took off 5 bases at V and 4 bases at J, with 16 bases between the two ends. This CDR3 contains 15 residues. For the CDR3, the DNA is TGTGCCAGTAGTCCCCGATCTAGAGGCTCAGATACGCAGTATTTT. The encoded protein is CASSPRSRGSDTQYF.

The V call is TRBV2, the J call TRBJ2-5; 7 nucleotides match TRBD1. Trimming took 5 bases from V and 5 from J; bases not matched to a gene: 2. Germline lookup yields CDR1 SNHLY and CDR2 FYNNEI. This CDR3 has 12 residues. Here the CDR3 DNA reads TGTGCCAGCAGTCCGACAGGGGAGACCCAGTACTTC. Residues: CASSPTGETQYF.